Shown below are 6 T cell receptor beta chains from a single sample sequenced in a study of T cell responses to AZD1222 COVID-19 vaccine. Measured with immunoSEQ multiplex PCR; TCRdb has only the in-frame clones, and not every one. Counted here are approximately 110,000 clones, 89% occurring once; the ten biggest clones make up about 4.1%. The starting material was peripheral blood, obtained on day 0 of AZD1222 vaccination. The receptor set was obtained from an adult in good health.

The chain is built from TRBV15 and TRBJ2-3; D gene unclear. V was clipped by 1 base and J by 1 base, with 12 bases between them. The CDR3 contains 16 residues. The germline V gene has CDR1 LNHNV and CDR2 YYDKDF (reference sequence). CDR3 amino acids: CATSRGGVAGTDTQYF. For the CDR3, the DNA is TGTGCCACCAGCAGAGGTGGGGTAGCCGGCACAGATACGCAGTATTTT.

CDR3 in amino acids: CASSLPGHGRTNVLTF. The CDR3 DNA reads TGTGCCAGCAGTTTACCGGGGCACGGTAGGACCAACGTCCTGACTTTC. This sequence joins TRBV28 and TRBJ2-6, with D tentatively TRBD1 or TRBD2 (5 bases each). The CDR3 has 16 amino acids. CDR1 is MDHEN, CDR2 SYDVKM, per germline. Trimming left V 2 bases short and J 8 bases short, with 16 bases between. Filled out from reference TRBV28 and TRBJ2-6, the complete variable domain reads DVKVTQSSRYLVKRTGEKVFLECVQDMDHENMFWYRQDPGLGLRLIYFSYDVKMKEKGDIPEGYSVSREKKERFSLILESASTNQTSMYLCASSLPGHGRTNVLTFGAGSRLTVL.

This rearrangement joins TRBV18 to TRBJ1-1, with a weak D call TRBD1 (6 bases). V gave up 1 base and J gave up 3 bases, with 21 bases separating them. The CDR3 has 18 amino acids. CDR1 is KGHSH and CDR2 is LQKENI in the germline V gene. The CDR3: CASSPRGQRRGEDTEAFF. The CDR3 nucleotides read TGTGCCAGCTCACCACGAGGACAGCGCAGAGGGGAGGACACTGAAGCTTTCTTT.

V usage is TRBV15 and J usage is TRBJ2-1; TRBD2 is a possible D gene (5 bases). CDR1 and CDR2 from the germline V gene are LNHNV and YYDKDF (reference sequence). The CDR3 totals 20 residues. Trimming took 3 bases from V and 0 from J, leaving 24 bases between them. The CDR3 loop reads CATSSHKGWVDLSSYNEQFF. The DNA of the CDR3 is TGTGCCACCAGCAGTCATAAAGGTTGGGTGGACTTGAGCTCCTACAATGAGCAGTTCTTC.

The J gene is TRBJ2-7, the V gene TRBV6-1; D possibly corresponds to TRBD2 (5 bases). Germline V gives CDR1 MNHNS, CDR2 SASEGT. There are 15 residues in the CDR3. V lost 1 base and J 3 bases, leaving 13 bases between the germline ends. The CDR3 here is CASSEGRYGIYEQYF. CDR3 sequence (DNA): TGTGCCAGCAGTGAAGGCAGGTACGGGATCTACGAGCAGTACTTC.

This chain uses TRBV30 with TRBJ1-3; D is unclear. V dropped 4 bases and J dropped 0 bases, with 7 bases sitting between them. Germline CDR1 and CDR2: GTSNPN and SVGIG (reference sequence). CDR3 length equals 13 residues. The CDR3 DNA reads as TGTGCCTGGACTACGCCCTCTGGAAACACCATATATTTT. This translates into CAWTTPSGNTIYF. Together with reference TRBV30 and TRBJ1-3, the CDR3 gives the full variable domain: SQTIHQWPATLVQPVGSPLSLECTVEGTSNPNLYWYRQAAGRGLQLLFYSVGIGQISSEVPQNLSASRPQDRQFILSSKKLLLSDSGFYLCAWTTPSGNTIYFGEGSWLTVV.